This is a list of T cell receptor beta chains from one sample in a study of beta chain features in type 1 diabetes. Profiling relied on immunoSEQ multiplex PCR, and the TCRdb table lists in-frame clones only, not all of them. The table includes hundreds of thousands of clones, roughly an eighth detected once. The sequenced material came from naive CD4+ T cells from blood. The source is a woman under 30 with type 1 diabetes. CDR3s include the opening cysteine and the closing phenylalanine or tryptophan. Fields, in order: clone size, J gene, D gene, V gene, CDR3 DNA, CDR3 protein. A D gene is named only where the DNA matches it firmly. Where a row states a size, it is once, few, many or the class of an expanded clone; other rows omit it.

size: NA
J: TRBJ2-7
D: TRBD1
V: TRBV18
DNA: TGTGCCAGCTCACCGGGGACAGCGGACTACGAGCAGTACTTC
CDR3: CASSPGTADYEQYF

size: few
J: TRBJ2-3
D: NA
V: TRBV7-3
DNA: TGTGCCAGCAGCGGGACTAGCACAGATACGCAGTATTTT
CDR3: CASSGTSTDTQYF

size: NA
J: TRBJ2-2
D: TRBD2
V: TRBV11-2
DNA: TGTGCCAGCAGCTTCATACTAGCGGGAGGTTATGGCGGGGAGCTGTTTTTT
CDR3: CASSFILAGGYGGELFF

size: NA
J: TRBJ2-1
D: NA
V: TRBV5-4
DNA: TGTGCCAGCAGCTTGGTGGGGGGGGGCCGCGATGAGCAGTTCTTC
CDR3: CASSLVGGGRDEQFF

size: NA
J: TRBJ2-7
D: TRBD1
V: TRBV5-1
DNA: TGCGCCAGCAGCGGATACAGGGGCCCTTCCTACGAGCAGTACTTC
CDR3: CASSGYRGPSYEQYF

size: few
J: TRBJ1-1
D: NA
V: TRBV27
DNA: TGTGCCAGCAGACCCCCACAGGGCGCCACTGAAGCTTTCTTT
CDR3: CASRPPQGATEAFF

size: NA
J: TRBJ2-4
D: NA
V: TRBV18
DNA: TGTGCCAGCTCACCACCTAACTTCAACATTCAGTACTTC
CDR3: CASSPPNFNIQYF

size: few
J: TRBJ2-1
D: TRBD1
V: TRBV28
DNA: TGTGCCAGCAACTCCCACCTGGGGACAGGGGTCTACAATGAGCAGTTCTTC
CDR3: CASNSHLGTGVYNEQFF

size: few
J: TRBJ2-1
D: NA
V: TRBV29-1
DNA: TGCAGCGCCGTGGCAGGATACAATGAGCAGTTCTTC
CDR3: CSAVAGYNEQFF

size: NA
J: TRBJ1-2
D: NA
V: TRBV25-1
DNA: TGTGCCAGCAGTGAATCGGTGCGGCCTAATGGCTACACCTTC
CDR3: CASSESVRPNGYTF

size: NA
J: TRBJ2-1
D: TRBD2
V: TRBV7-6
DNA: TGTGCCAGCAGCTTAGTAGGGGGACTAGCGGGGTCCAATGAGCAGTTCTTC
CDR3: CASSLVGGLAGSNEQFF

size: NA
J: TRBJ2-3
D: NA
V: TRBV5-1
DNA: TGCGCCAGCAGCTTAGGGGCCGCGGCTAGCACAGATACGCAGTATTTT
CDR3: CASSLGAAASTDTQYF

size: few
J: TRBJ1-5
D: NA
V: TRBV15
DNA: TGTGCCACCAGCAGAGGACAGTCGGTTGGAAATCAGCCCCAGCATTTT
CDR3: CATSRGQSVGNQPQHF

size: few
J: TRBJ1-5
D: NA
V: TRBV7-2
DNA: TGTGCCAGCAGCTTAGTGGCAGGCAATCAGCCCCAGCATTTT
CDR3: CASSLVAGNQPQHF

size: NA
J: TRBJ2-1
D: NA
V: TRBV9
DNA: TGTGCCAGCAGCGTATTTCCCTCCTTCAATGAGCAGTTCTTC
CDR3: CASSVFPSFNEQFF

size: NA
J: TRBJ1-4
D: NA
V: TRBV14
DNA: TGTGCCAGCAGCCAAGATATGAGGCCTGAAAAACTGTTTTTT
CDR3: CASSQDMRPEKLFF

size: NA
J: TRBJ1-2
D: NA
V: TRBV4-3
DNA: TGCGCCAGCAGCCCCTTGGACTGGGCTAACTATGGCTACACCTTC
CDR3: CASSPLDWANYGYTF

size: NA
J: TRBJ2-2
D: TRBD2
V: TRBV5-1
DNA: TGCGCCAGCAGCCGGGGACTAGCGGGTACCAACACCGGGGAGCTGTTTTTT
CDR3: CASSRGLAGTNTGELFF

size: few
J: TRBJ2-5
D: NA
V: TRBV25-1
DNA: TGTGCCAGCAGTGAATTCCTAGTCCAAGAGACCCAGTACTTC
CDR3: CASSEFLVQETQYF

size: NA
J: TRBJ2-7
D: TRBD2
V: TRBV5-4
DNA: TGTGCCAGCAGCGAGCGGGAGAGCTCCTACGAGCAGTACTTC
CDR3: CASSERESSYEQYF

size: NA
J: TRBJ1-1
D: TRBD1
V: TRBV19
DNA: TGTGCCAGTAGTACCTCACCACAGGGGGTTGACACTGAAGCTTTCTTT
CDR3: CASSTSPQGVDTEAFF

size: few
J: TRBJ2-1
D: NA
V: TRBV5-1
DNA: TGCGCCAGCAGCCCGTACGGGCGACGGGAAGATGAGCAGTTCTTC
CDR3: CASSPYGRREDEQFF

size: few
J: TRBJ1-1
D: TRBD1
V: TRBV11-2
DNA: TGTGCCAGCAGCTCCACTCAGGGGGCCGAGGCTTTCTTT
CDR3: CASSSTQGAEAFF

size: few
J: TRBJ2-5
D: NA
V: TRBV10-3
DNA: TGTGCCATCAGTGGAACAGGGTACCAAGAGACCCAGTACTTC
CDR3: CAISGTGYQETQYF

size: NA
J: TRBJ2-5
D: NA
V: TRBV5-4
DNA: TGTGCCAGCAGCGCGGGACAGAAAGAGACCCAGTACTTC
CDR3: CASSAGQKETQYF

size: NA
J: TRBJ2-7
D: TRBD2
V: TRBV6-5
DNA: TGTGCCAGCAGTTACAAAGCGGGAGGATTCCCCTACGAGCAGTACTTC
CDR3: CASSYKAGGFPYEQYF

size: few
J: TRBJ1-2
D: NA
V: TRBV5-4
DNA: TGTGCCAGCAGCTTGGCCTCCTCTGGGGGGGGCTACTATGGCTACACCTTC
CDR3: CASSLASSGGGYYGYTF

size: few
J: TRBJ2-4
D: TRBD1
V: TRBV6-5
DNA: TGTGCCAGCAGTTCCCGCGCACAGGGGGCGAGGAACATTCAGTACTTC
CDR3: CASSSRAQGARNIQYF

size: NA
J: TRBJ1-1
D: NA
V: TRBV9
DNA: TGTGCCAGCAGCGTAGGGGCAGGCAGGTTGATGAACACTGAAGCTTTCTTT
CDR3: CASSVGAGRLMNTEAFF

size: few
J: TRBJ1-4
D: NA
V: TRBV2
DNA: TGTGCCAGCAGTGAATCAGGGATTGCCGGTGAAAAACTGTTTTTT
CDR3: CASSESGIAGEKLFF

size: NA
J: TRBJ2-3
D: NA
V: TRBV7-9
DNA: TGTGCCAGCAGATTCATCCCCACAGATACGCAGTATTTT
CDR3: CASRFIPTDTQYF

size: NA
J: TRBJ2-3
D: TRBD2
V: TRBV5-1
DNA: TGCGCCAGCAGCCTTAGCGGGGCAACCACAGATACGCAGTATTTT
CDR3: CASSLSGATTDTQYF

size: NA
J: TRBJ2-5
D: NA
V: TRBV7-2
DNA: TGTGCCAGCGAGGAGCAAGAGACCCAGTACTTC
CDR3: CASEEQETQYF

size: NA
J: TRBJ2-4
D: NA
V: TRBV7-9
DNA: TGTGCCAGCAGCCCCTTATCGCGGGTGAACATTCAGTACTTC
CDR3: CASSPLSRVNIQYF

size: NA
J: TRBJ1-1
D: NA
V: TRBV7-9
DNA: TGTGCCAGCAGCACACAGACCACTGAAGCTTTCTTT
CDR3: CASSTQTTEAFF

size: NA
J: TRBJ2-7
D: NA
V: TRBV6-5
DNA: TGTGCCAGCAGTCGGGACTTTCCCTACGAGCAGTACTTC
CDR3: CASSRDFPYEQYF

size: few
J: TRBJ2-5
D: TRBD1
V: TRBV10-3
DNA: TGTGCCACCAGACCCGGGACAGGGACAGAGACCCAGTACTTC
CDR3: CATRPGTGTETQYF

size: few
J: TRBJ1-2
D: TRBD1
V: TRBV28
DNA: TGTGCCAGCCGATCGGGGGACAGAGACCTCTATGGCTACACCTTC
CDR3: CASRSGDRDLYGYTF

size: few
J: TRBJ2-7
D: TRBD1
V: TRBV4-3
DNA: TGCGCCAGCAGCCAAGTGGGGGACAGGGCCTACGAGCAGTACTTC
CDR3: CASSQVGDRAYEQYF

size: once
J: TRBJ1-6
D: NA
V: TRBV18
DNA: TGTGCCAGCTCACCAAAACAGGGTGAATCACCCCTCCACTTT
CDR3: CASSPKQGESPLHF

size: few
J: TRBJ2-5
D: NA
V: TRBV5-1
DNA: TGCGCCAGCGGGGGGGAGACCCAGTACTTC
CDR3: CASGGETQYF

size: NA
J: TRBJ1-2
D: NA
V: TRBV10-3
DNA: TGTGCCATCAGTGAGTCCCCGAGGGCAAGTAACTATGGCTACACCTTC
CDR3: CAISESPRASNYGYTF